The clone carrying this T cell receptor beta chain appeared once. Its antigen is not known. The PCR made use of 60 Vbeta and 13 Jbeta primers. Only in-frame clones appear in the TCRdb table, and some are missing; sequencing was by immunoSEQ multiplex PCR. The data show 150,000 to 200,000 clones, 80% to 85% seen once. Trimming removed 5 bases at V and 8 bases at J, with 19 bases between. The CDR3 is 15 residues long. Looked up from germline, CDR1 is PRHDT and CDR2 is FYEKMQ (reference sequence). Each of the donors was a healthy bone marrow donor. Donors showed nominal health when sampled, although they likely had unrecorded immune exposures. The data derive from a study of cytomegalovirus exposure and HLA in healthy donors. Study outcomes and limitations: Reports indicate that TCR beta sequences accurately predicted the HLA-A and HLA-B alleles of most subjects. Later analysis reportedly placed an Asian-associated ancestry cluster below the approximately 730-donor mean in N-insertions.

The genes are TRBV13 and TRBJ2-1, with a possible D match to TRBD2 (7 bases). The receptor was derived from a man aged 25 to 40 in good health and CMV-seronegative. Sequenced sample: PBMCs. The CDR3 region has the DNA TGTGCCAGCAGCGTTCGCCGGGGGGCCAAGCATGAGCAGTTCTTC. Encoded protein: CASSVRRGAKHEQFF.